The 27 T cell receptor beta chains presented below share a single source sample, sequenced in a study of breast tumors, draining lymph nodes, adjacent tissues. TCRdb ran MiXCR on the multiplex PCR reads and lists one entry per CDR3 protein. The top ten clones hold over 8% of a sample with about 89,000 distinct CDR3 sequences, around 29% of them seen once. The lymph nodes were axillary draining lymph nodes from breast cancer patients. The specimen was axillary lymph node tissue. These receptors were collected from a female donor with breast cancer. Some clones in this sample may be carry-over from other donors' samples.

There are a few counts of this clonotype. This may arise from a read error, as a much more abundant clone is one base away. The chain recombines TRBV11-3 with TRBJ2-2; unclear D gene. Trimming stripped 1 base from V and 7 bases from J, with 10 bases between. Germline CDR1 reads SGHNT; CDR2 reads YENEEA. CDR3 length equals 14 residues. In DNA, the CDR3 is TGTGCCAGCAGCTTAGGGATATACTACGGGGAGCTGTTTTTT. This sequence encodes CASSLGIYYGELFF. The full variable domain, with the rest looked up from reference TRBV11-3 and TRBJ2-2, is EAGVVQSPRYKIIEKKQPVAFWCNPISGHNTLYWYLQNLGQGPELLIRYENEEAVDDSQLPKDRFSAERLKGVDSTLKIQPAELGDSAVYLCASSLGIYYGELFFGEGSRLTVL.

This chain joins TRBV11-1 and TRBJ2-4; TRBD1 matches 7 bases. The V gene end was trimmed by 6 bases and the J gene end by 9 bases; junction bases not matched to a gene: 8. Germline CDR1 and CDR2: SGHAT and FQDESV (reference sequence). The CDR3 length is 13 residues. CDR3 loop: CASRRQGGAIQYF. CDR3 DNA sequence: TGTGCCAGCAGAAGGCAAGGGGGCGCCATTCAGTACTTC.

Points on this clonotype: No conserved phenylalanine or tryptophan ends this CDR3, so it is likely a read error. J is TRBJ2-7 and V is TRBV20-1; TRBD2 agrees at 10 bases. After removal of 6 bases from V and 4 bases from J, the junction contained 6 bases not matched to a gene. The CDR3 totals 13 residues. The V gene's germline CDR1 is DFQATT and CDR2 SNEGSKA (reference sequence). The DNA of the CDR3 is TGCAGTGCCGACCTAGCGGGGGTTTACGAGCAGTACTCC. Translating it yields CSADLAGVYEQYS.

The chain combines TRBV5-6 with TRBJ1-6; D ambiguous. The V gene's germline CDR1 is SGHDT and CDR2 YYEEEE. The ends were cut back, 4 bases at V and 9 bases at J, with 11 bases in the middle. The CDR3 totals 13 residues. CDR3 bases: TGTGCCAGCAGCGTTGGACGAGGTTCACCCCTCCACTTT. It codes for CASSVGRGSPLHF.

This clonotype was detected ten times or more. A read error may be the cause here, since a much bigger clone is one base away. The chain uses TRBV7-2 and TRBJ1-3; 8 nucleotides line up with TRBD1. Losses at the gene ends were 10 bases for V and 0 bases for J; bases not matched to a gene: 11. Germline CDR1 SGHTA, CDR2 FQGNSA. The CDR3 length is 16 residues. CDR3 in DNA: TGTGCCAACACCTGGACAGGGACTTACTCTGGAAACACCATATATTTT. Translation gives CANTWTGTYSGNTIYF. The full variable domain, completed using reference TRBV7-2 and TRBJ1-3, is GAGVSQSPSNKVTEKGKDVELRCDPISGHTALYWYRQSLGQGLEFLIYFQGNSAPDKSGLPSDRFSAERTGGSVSTLTIQRTQQEDSAVYLCANTWTGTYSGNTIYFGEGSWLTVV.

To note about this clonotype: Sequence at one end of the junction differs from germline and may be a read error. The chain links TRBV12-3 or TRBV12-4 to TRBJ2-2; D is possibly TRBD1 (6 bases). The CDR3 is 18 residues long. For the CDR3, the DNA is TGTGCCAGCAGCCAAACCCTACAGGGCTGCGCGAACATCGGGGAGCTGTTTTTT. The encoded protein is CASSQTLQGCANIGELFF.

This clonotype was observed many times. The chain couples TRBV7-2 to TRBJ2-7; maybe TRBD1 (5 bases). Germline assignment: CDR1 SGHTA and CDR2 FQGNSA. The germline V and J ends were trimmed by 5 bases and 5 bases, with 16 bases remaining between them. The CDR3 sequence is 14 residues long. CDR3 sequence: CASSRVAGRNEQYF. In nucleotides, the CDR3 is TGTGCCAGCAGCCGGGTGGCAGGGCGGAACGAGCAGTACTTC. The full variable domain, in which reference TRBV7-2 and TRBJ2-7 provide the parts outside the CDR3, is GAGVSQSPSNKVTEKGKDVELRCDPISGHTALYWYRQSLGQGLEFLIYFQGNSAPDKSGLPSDRFSAERTGGSVSTLTIQRTQQEDSAVYLCASSRVAGRNEQYFGPGTRLTVT.

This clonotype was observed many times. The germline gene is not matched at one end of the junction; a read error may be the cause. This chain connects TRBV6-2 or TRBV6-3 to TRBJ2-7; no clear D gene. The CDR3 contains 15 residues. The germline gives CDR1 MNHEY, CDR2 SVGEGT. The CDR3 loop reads CASSHSHTSPVEQYF. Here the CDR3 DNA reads TGTGCCAGCAGTCACTCCCATACCAGCCCCGTGGAGCAGTACTTC.

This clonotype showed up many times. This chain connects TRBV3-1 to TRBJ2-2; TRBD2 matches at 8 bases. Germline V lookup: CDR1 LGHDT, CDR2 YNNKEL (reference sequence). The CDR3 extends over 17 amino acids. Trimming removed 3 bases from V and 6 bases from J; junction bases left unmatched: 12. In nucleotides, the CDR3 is TGTGCCAGCAGCCAGCGTTCAGGACTAGCAAGTCCCGGGGAGCTGTTTTTT. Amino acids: CASSQRSGLASPGELFF.

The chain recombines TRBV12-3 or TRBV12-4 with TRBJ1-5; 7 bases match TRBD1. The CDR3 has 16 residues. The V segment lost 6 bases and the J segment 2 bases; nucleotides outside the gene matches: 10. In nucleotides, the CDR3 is TGTGCCAGCAGCTTCGACTGGACAGGCCGCAATCAGCCCCAGCATTTT. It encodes CASSFDWTGRNQPQHF.

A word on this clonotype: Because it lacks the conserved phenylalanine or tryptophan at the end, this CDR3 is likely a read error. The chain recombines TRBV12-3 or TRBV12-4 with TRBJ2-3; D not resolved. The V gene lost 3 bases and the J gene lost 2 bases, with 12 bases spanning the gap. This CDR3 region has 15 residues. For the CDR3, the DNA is TGTGCCAGCAGTTTTCGGTCGTCAGACACAGATACGCAGTATTCT. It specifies CASSFRSSDTDTQYS.

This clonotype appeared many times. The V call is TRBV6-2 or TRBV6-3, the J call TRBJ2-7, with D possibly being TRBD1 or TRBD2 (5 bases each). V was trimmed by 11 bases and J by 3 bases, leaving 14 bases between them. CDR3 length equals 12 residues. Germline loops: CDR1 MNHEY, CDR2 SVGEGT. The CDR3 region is CAAGTYIYEQYF. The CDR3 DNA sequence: TGTGCCGCCGGGACCTACATCTACGAGCAGTACTTC.

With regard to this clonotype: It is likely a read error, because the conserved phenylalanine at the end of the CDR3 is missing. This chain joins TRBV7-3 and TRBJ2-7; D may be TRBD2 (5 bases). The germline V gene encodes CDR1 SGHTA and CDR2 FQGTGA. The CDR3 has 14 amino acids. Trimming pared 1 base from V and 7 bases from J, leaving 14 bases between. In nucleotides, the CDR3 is TGTGCCAGCAGCTTAAACCCCCATGGAGGTGAGCAGTACCTC. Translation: CASSLNPHGGEQYL.

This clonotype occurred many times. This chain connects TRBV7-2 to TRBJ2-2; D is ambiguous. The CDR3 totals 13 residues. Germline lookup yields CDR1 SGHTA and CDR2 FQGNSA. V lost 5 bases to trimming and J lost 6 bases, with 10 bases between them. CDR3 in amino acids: CASSPTLAGELFF. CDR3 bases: TGTGCCAGCAGCCCGACTCTTGCCGGGGAGCTGTTTTTT.

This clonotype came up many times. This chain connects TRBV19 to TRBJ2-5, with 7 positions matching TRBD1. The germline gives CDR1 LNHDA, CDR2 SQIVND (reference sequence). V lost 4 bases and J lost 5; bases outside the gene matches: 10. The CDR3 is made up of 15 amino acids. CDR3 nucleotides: TGTGCCAGTAGTAACGATAGACAGGGCGATGAGACCCAGTACTTC. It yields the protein CASSNDRQGDETQYF.

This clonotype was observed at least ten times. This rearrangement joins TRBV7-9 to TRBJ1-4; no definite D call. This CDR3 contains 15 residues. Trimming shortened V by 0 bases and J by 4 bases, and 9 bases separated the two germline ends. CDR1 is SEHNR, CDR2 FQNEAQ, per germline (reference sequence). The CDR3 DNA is TGTGCCAGCAGCTTAGCGGTCGGGGTTAATGAAAAACTGTTTTTT. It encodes CASSLAVGVNEKLFF.

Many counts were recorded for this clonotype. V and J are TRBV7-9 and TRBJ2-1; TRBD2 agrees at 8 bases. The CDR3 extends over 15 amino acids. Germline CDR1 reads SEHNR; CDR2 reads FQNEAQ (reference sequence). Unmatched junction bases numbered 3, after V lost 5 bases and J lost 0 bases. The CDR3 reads CASSAGTSSYNEQFF. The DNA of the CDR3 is TGTGCCAGCAGCGCCGGGACTAGCTCCTACAATGAGCAGTTCTTC.

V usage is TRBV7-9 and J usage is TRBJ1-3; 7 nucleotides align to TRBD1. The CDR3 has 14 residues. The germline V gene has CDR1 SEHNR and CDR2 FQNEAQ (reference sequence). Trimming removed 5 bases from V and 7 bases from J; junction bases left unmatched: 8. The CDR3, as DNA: TGTGCCAGCAGCGCGGGACAGCTTAGCAACACCATATATTTT. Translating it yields CASSAGQLSNTIYF.

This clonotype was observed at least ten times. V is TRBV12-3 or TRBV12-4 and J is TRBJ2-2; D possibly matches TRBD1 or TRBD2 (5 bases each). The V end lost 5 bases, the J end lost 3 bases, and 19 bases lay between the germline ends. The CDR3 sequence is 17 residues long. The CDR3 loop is CASSRPSSGTHTGELFF. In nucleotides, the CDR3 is TGTGCCAGCAGTCGCCCCTCCTCCGGGACCCACACCGGGGAGCTGTTTTTT.

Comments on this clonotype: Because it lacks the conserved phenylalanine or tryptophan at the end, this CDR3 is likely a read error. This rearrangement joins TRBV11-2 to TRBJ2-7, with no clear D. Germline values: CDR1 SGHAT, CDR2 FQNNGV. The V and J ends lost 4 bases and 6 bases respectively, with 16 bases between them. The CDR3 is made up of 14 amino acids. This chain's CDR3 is CASSYLSRAGEQYL. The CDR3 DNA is TGTGCCAGCAGCTACCTAAGCCGGGCTGGCGAGCAGTACCTC.

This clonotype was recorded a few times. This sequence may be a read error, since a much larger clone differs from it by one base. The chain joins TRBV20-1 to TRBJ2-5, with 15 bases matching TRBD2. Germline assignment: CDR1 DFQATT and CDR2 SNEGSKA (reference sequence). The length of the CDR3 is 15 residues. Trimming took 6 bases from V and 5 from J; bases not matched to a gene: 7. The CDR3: CSAEGLAGGSETQYF. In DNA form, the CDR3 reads TGCAGTGCCGAGGGACTAGCGGGAGGTTCCGAGACCCAGTACTTC.

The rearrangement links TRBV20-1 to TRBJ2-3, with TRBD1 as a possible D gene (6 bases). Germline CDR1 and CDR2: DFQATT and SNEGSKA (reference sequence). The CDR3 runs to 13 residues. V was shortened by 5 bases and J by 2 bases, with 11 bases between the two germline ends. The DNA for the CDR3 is TGCAGTGCTGGGGGCCCCCTCACAGATACGCAGTATTTT. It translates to CSAGGPLTDTQYF.

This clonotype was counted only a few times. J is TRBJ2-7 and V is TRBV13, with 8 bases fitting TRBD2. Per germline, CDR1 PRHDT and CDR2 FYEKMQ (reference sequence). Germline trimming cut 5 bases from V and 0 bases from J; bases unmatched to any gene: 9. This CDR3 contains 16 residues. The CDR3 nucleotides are TGTGCCAGCAGCATCCACGGGAGGGCGAGCTCCTACGAGCAGTACTTC. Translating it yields CASSIHGRASSYEQYF.

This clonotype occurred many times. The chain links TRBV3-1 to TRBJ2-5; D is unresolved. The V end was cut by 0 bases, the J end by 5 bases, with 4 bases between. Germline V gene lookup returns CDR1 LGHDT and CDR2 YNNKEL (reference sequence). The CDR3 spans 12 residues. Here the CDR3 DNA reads TGTGCCAGCAGCCAAGACAGGGAGACCCAGTACTTC. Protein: CASSQDRETQYF.

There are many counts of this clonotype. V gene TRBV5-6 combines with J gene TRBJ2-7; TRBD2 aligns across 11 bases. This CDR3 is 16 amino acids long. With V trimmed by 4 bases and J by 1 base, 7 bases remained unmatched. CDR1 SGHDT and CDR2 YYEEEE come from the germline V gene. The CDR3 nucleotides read TGTGCCAGCAGCCAAACGACTAGCGGGAATTCCTACGAGCAGTACTTC. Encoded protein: CASSQTTSGNSYEQYF.

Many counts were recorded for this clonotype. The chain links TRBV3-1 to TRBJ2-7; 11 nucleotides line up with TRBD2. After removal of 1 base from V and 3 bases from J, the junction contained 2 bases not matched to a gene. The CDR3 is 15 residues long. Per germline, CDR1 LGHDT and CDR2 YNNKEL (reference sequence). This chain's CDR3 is CASSQVLAGVYEQYF. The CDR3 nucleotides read TGTGCCAGCAGCCAAGTACTAGCGGGAGTCTACGAGCAGTACTTC.

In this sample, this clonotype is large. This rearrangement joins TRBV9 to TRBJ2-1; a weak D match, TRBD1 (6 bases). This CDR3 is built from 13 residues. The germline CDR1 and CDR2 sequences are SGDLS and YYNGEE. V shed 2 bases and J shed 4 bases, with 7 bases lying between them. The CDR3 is CASSVGQYNEQFF. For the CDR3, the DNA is TGTGCCAGCAGCGTTGGACAGTACAATGAGCAGTTCTTC.